A single T cell receptor (beta chain) is shown here with its context. The trim removed 8 bases at V and 8 bases at J, leaving 7 bases unmatched. The length of the CDR3 is 13 residues. Germline loops: CDR1 MDHEN, CDR2 SYDVKM. This specimen belongs to a study of T cell changes during pregnancy in multiple sclerosis. The table came from immunoSEQ multiplex PCR; TCRdb's copy has only in-frame clones and leaves some out. Seen here are 70,000 to 90,000 clones, around 93% observed once, and the top ten hold roughly 3.5%. This chain links TRBV28 with TRBJ2-3, with 10 bases identical to TRBD1. This material consisted of PBMCs, taken in the first trimester of pregnancy. This receptor was identified in a female donor in good health, serving as a control in a pregnancy study. Some clones in this sample may be carry-over from other donors' samples. The CDR3 DNA is TGTGCCAGCGGGACAGGGGCTCCAGTTACGCAGTATTTT. This sequence encodes CASGTGAPVTQYF.